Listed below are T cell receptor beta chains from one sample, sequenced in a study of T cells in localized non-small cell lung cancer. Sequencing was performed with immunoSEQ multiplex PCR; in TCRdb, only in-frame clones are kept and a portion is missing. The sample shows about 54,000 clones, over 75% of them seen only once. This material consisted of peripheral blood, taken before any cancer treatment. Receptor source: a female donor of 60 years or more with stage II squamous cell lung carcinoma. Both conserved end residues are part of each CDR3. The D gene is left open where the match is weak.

CASSLAPSYSDTQYF,TRBV5-1,15,TRBJ2-3,-
CASSPEGTYNSPLHF,TRBV18,15,TRBJ1-6,-
CASSLSGTGLPNTEAFF,TRBV27,17,TRBJ1-1,TRBD1
CASSSVVGGNAEAFF,TRBV7-6,15,TRBJ1-1,-
CSGRLGNTIYF,TRBV20-1,11,TRBJ1-3,-
CASNNRLAGRNGELFF,TRBV11-3,16,TRBJ2-2,TRBD2
CASSLEGARGYTF,TRBV5-5,13,TRBJ1-2,TRBD1
CAWMAGAFYGYTF,TRBV30,13,TRBJ1-2,-
CASIPDGRRRTNEQFF,TRBV2,16,TRBJ2-1,-
CASSDGTGSAEAFF,TRBV6-4,14,TRBJ1-1,TRBD1
CASSVYFDTDTQYF,TRBV6-1,14,TRBJ2-3,-
CASSSGTAYGYTF,TRBV11-2,13,TRBJ1-2,TRBD1
CASSPGTGVDTEAFF,TRBV5-8,15,TRBJ1-1,TRBD1
CASSSPRGGLYGYTF,TRBV13,15,TRBJ1-2,-
CSVATGVVPYTF,TRBV29-1,12,TRBJ1-2,TRBD1
CASSQDLGLGYTF,TRBV4-2,13,TRBJ1-2,-
CASSGDSAGNQPQHF,TRBV4-1,15,TRBJ1-5,-
CASSVGGSPDTQYF,TRBV5-1,14,TRBJ2-3,-
CASSLSGTGTNTEAFF,TRBV19,16,TRBJ1-1,TRBD1
CASSLVGQVNEKLFF,TRBV5-1,15,TRBJ1-4,TRBD1
CASSLGGAGPLYGYTF,TRBV7-2,16,TRBJ1-2,-
CASSSTGSNYNEQFF,TRBV7-9,15,TRBJ2-1,-
CAWSPGQGSQPQHF,TRBV30,14,TRBJ1-5,TRBD1
CASSLARGDGNYEQFF,TRBV5-1,16,TRBJ2-1,TRBD2
CASSFLPGQYSNQPQHF,TRBV5-5,17,TRBJ1-5,TRBD1
CASSLRRGPADGYTF,TRBV14,15,TRBJ1-2,-
CASSDSNGGYNEQFF,TRBV6-4,15,TRBJ2-1,-
CASSEYASALNYGYTF,TRBV6-1,16,TRBJ1-2,-
CASSFGSSGNTIYF,TRBV5-1,14,TRBJ1-3,-
CASSSTGYVTDTQYF,TRBV27,15,TRBJ2-3,-
CASSLRTGIFETQYF,TRBV5-1,15,TRBJ2-5,TRBD1
CASSRGDSGNTIYF,TRBV7-9,14,TRBJ1-3,-
CASSPGQGTQETQYF,TRBV5-8,15,TRBJ2-5,TRBD1
CASSWDSSYGYTF,TRBV2,13,TRBJ1-2,TRBD1
CASGFPLSRVGKNTEAFF,TRBV12-5,18,TRBJ1-1,-
CASSDFGTDYGYTF,TRBV2,14,TRBJ1-2,-
CASSGQGLYGYTF,TRBV9,13,TRBJ1-2,TRBD1
CASFGQGRRYTF,TRBV9,12,TRBJ1-2,TRBD1
CSARRGYEQYF,TRBV20-1,11,TRBJ2-7,-
CASSPSGTVINEKLFF,TRBV5-1,16,TRBJ1-4,TRBD1
CASSVGSLTHEQYF,TRBV9,14,TRBJ2-7,-
CASSSFDSRTDTQYF,TRBV7-3,15,TRBJ2-3,-
CASSTGQVLGYTF,TRBV9,13,TRBJ1-2,TRBD1
CASSQDGGGAYEQYF,TRBV5-1,15,TRBJ2-7,TRBD2
CASSLKMNTEAFF,TRBV2,13,TRBJ1-1,-
CASSEPGAYTYEQYF,TRBV2,15,TRBJ2-7,-